This note documents a single TCR beta chain sequence. Its antigen is unidentified. V lost 0 bases and J lost 5, with 13 bases in between. Germline assignment: CDR1 LGHDT and CDR2 YNNKEL (reference sequence). This CDR3 is 15 amino acids long. This sample is part of a study of Ad26.COV2.S vaccination and SARS-CoV-2 variants. Findings and limits, study-wide: Estimates derived from TCR breadth and depth analyses may have underestimated total T cell responses. Recipients of vaccine and of placebo showed similar breadth of their non-spike TCR repertoires. Recipients given vaccine exceeded placebo recipients in spike-specific TCR breadth. Reports say spike-specific CD8+ and CD4+ T cell responses covered substantial breadth after vaccination.

Profiled with immunoSEQ multiplex PCR; TCRdb holds only in-frame clones, not every one. The data hold about 350,000 clones, with 92% observed a single time. The V call is TRBV3-1 (or the pseudogene TRBV3-2), the J call TRBJ2-5, with D possibly being TRBD2 (5 bases). Specimen: peripheral blood, collected after recovery from COVID-19. The TCR originated in a human donor who had recovered from COVID-19. Here the CDR3 reads CASSQDRTSRETQYF. The CDR3 coding sequence is TGTGCCAGCAGCCAAGATAGAACTAGTAGGGAGACCCAGTACTTC.